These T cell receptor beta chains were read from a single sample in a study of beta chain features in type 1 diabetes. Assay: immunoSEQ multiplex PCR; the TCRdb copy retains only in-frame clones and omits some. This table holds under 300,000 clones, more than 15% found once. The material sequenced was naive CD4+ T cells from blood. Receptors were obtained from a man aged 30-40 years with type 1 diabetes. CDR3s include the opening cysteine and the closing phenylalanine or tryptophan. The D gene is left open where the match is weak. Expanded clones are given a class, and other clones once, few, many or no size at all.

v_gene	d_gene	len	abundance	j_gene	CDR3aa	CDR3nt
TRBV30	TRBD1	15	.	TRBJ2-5	CAWSAGDRGQETQYF	TGTGCCTGGAGTGCAGGGGACAGGGGGCAAGAGACCCAGTACTTC
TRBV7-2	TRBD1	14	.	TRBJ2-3	CASSSNTGQGAQYF	TGTGCCAGCAGCTCGAACACTGGACAGGGCGCGCAGTATTTT
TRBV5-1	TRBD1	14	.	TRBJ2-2	CASSRDSSTGELFF	TGCGCCAGCAGCCGGGACAGCTCCACCGGGGAGCTGTTTTTT
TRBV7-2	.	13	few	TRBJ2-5	CASSFGERETQYF	TGTGCCAGCAGCTTCGGGGAGAGAGAGACCCAGTACTTC
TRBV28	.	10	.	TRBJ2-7	CASSLVQGGF	TGTGCCAGCAGTTTAGTACAGGGTGGCTTC
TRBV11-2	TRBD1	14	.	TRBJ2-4	CASSPLQGLDIQYF	TGTGCCAGCAGCCCTCTACAGGGGCTGGACATTCAGTACTTC
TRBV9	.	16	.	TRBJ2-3	CASSVGASVSTDTQYF	TGTGCCAGCAGCGTAGGGGCTAGCGTCTCCACAGATACGCAGTATTTT
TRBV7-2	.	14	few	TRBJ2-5	CASSFRAKGETQYF	TGTGCCAGCAGCTTCAGAGCTAAAGGGGAGACCCAGTACTTC
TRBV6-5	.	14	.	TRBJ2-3	CASSSTLSTDTQYF	TGTGCCAGCAGTTCTACCCTAAGCACAGATACGCAGTATTTT
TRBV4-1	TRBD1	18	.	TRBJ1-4	CASSPTGGGQATNEKLFF	TGCGCCAGCAGCCCTACAGGGGGAGGGCAGGCAACTAATGAAAAACTGTTTTTT
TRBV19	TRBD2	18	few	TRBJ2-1	CASSIEEREGIANNEQFF	TGTGCCAGTAGTATAGAAGAGCGGGAGGGTATAGCCAACAATGAGCAGTTCTTC
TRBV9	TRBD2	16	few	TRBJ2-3	CASSVFSSGSTDTQYF	TGTGCCAGCAGCGTATTTTCTAGCGGGAGTACAGATACGCAGTATTTT
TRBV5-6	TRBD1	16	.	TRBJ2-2	CASSFPGQGNTGELFF	TGTGCCAGCAGCTTCCCGGGACAGGGAAATACCGGGGAGCTGTTTTTT
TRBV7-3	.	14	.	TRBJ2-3	CASSPRRGAGKQYF	TGTGCCAGCAGTCCCCGCCGTGGGGCCGGGAAGCAGTATTTT
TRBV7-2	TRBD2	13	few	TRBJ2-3	CASSPWREGTQYF	TGTGCCAGCAGCCCCTGGCGGGAGGGTACGCAGTATTTT